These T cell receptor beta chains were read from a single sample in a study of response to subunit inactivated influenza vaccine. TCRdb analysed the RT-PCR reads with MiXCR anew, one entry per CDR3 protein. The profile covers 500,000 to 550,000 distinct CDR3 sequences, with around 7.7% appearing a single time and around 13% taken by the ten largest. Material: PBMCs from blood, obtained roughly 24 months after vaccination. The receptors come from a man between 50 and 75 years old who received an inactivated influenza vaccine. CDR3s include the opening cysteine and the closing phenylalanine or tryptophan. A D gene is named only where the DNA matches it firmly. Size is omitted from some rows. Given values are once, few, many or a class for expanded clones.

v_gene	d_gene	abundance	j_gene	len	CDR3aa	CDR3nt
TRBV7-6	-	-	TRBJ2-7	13	CASSLNGWYEQYF	TGTGCCAGCAGCTTAAATGGGTGGTACGAGCAGTACTTC
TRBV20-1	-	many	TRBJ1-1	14	CSAPLDRSNTEAFF	TGCAGTGCCCCACTTGACAGATCGAACACTGAAGCTTTCTTT
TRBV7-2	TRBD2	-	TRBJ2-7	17	CASSQGLAGRSSYEQYF	TGTGCCAGCAGCCAGGGACTAGCGGGGAGGAGCTCCTACGAGCAGTACTTC
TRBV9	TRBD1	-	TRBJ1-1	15	CASSPRTGGHTEAFF	TGTGCCAGCAGCCCCCGAACAGGGGGGCACACTGAAGCTTTCTTT
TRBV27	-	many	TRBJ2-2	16	CASRAGQRLNTGELFF	TGTGCCAGCAGGGCTGGACAGCGATTAAACACCGGGGAGCTGTTTTTT
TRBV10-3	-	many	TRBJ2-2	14	CAISAGTATGELFF	TGTGCCATCAGTGCCGGGACTGCCACCGGGGAGCTGTTTTTT
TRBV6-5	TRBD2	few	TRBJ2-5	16	CASSYSGGGRVETQYF	TGTGCCAGCAGTTACTCGGGGGGCGGGAGGGTGGAGACCCAGTACTTC
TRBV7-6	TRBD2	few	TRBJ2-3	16	CASSLLAGAVTDTQYF	TGTGCCAGCAGCTTACTAGCGGGGGCGGTCACAGATACGCAGTATTTT
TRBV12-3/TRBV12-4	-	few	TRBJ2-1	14	CASSLTERPPQQFF	TGTGCCAGCAGTCTTACCGAAAGGCCCCCTCAGCAGTTCTTC
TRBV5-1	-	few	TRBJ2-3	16	CASSTLGGGRTDTQYF	TGCGCCAGCAGCACCCTTGGGGGGGGCCGCACAGATACGCAGTATTTT
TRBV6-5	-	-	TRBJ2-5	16	CASSYSKTRTLSTQYF	TGTGCCAGCAGTTACTCGAAGACACGGACCCTGTCGACCCAGTACTTC
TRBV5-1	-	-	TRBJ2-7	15	CASAQQGGVSYEQYF	TGCGCCAGCGCCCAACAGGGTGGTGTCTCCTACGAGCAGTACTTC
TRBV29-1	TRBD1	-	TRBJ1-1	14	CSAVPGTDWTEAFF	TGCAGCGCTGTCCCCGGGACAGATTGGACTGAAGCTTTCTTT
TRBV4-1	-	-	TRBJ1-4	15	CASRPTVATNEKLFF	TGCGCCAGCAGGCCGACGGTTGCAACTAATGAAAAACTGTTTTTT
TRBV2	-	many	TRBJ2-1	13	CASSLPEGGEQFF	TGTGCCAGCAGTCTTCCGGAGGGAGGCGAGCAGTTCTTC
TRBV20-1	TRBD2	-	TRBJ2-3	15	CSASPGTSGGDTQYF	TGCAGTGCTTCCCCCGGGACTAGCGGCGGAGATACGCAGTATTTT
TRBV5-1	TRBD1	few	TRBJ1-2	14	CASSLGDRAAGYTF	TGCGCCAGCAGCTTGGGGGACAGGGCAGCTGGCTACACCTTC
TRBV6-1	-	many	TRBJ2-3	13	CASMWGSTDTQYF	TGTGCCAGCATGTGGGGGAGTACAGATACGCAGTATTTT
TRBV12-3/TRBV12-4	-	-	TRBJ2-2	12	CATRQIYGELFF	TGTGCCACCAGACAGATTTACGGGGAGCTGTTTTTT
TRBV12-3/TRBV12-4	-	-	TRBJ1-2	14	CASSLGTSLYGYTF	TGTGCCAGCAGTTTGGGGACCTCCCTCTATGGCTACACCTTC
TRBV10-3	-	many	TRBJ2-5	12	CASRQPQETQYF	TGTGCCAGCCGACAACCCCAAGAGACCCAGTACTTC
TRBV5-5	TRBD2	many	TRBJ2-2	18	CASSLGLAGAGLAGELFF	TGTGCCAGCAGCTTGGGGCTAGCGGGGGCCGGTTTGGCCGGGGAGCTGTTTTTT
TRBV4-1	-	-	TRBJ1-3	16	CASSPLLRVSGNTIYF	TGCGCCAGCAGCCCCCTCCTGCGGGTCTCTGGAAACACCATATATTTT
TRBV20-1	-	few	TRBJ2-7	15	CSARPRQRQSYEQYF	TGCAGTGCTAGACCCAGGCAGCGGCAGTCCTACGAGCAGTACTTC
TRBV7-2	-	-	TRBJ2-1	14	CASRTGPQGHEQFF	TGTGCCAGCAGGACCGGGCCTCAGGGGCATGAGCAGTTCTTC
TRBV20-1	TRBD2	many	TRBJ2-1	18	CSASRTSGRMSSYNEQFF	TGCAGTGCTAGCCGGACTAGCGGGAGAATGAGCTCCTACAATGAGCAGTTCTTC
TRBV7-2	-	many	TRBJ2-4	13	CASSGASKNIQYF	TGTGCCAGCTCTGGGGCGTCTAAAAACATTCAGTACTTC
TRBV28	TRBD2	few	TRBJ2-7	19	CASSSQRTSGRGFSYEQYF	TGTGCCAGCAGCTCCCAACGGACTAGCGGGAGGGGTTTTTCCTACGAGCAGTACTTC
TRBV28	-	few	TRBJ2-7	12	CASSLIQGEQYF	TGTGCCAGCAGTTTAATTCAGGGTGAGCAGTACTTC
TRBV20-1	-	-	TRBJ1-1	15	CSARGAGTSRVEAFF	TGCAGTGCGCGTGGCGCAGGGACCTCTCGGGTTGAAGCTTTCTTT
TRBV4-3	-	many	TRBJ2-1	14	CASSQITDRNEQFF	TGCGCCAGCAGCCAAATAACGGATCGGAATGAGCAGTTCTTC
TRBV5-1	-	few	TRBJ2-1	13	CASSLEARNEQFF	TGCGCCAGCAGCTTGGAAGCCCGCAATGAGCAGTTCTTC
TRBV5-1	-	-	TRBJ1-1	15	CASSSGTSMNTEAFF	TGCGCCAGCAGCTCGGGGACAAGCATGAACACTGAAGCTTTCTTT
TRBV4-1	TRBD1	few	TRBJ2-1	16	CASSLGAGQGAYEQFF	TGCGCCAGCAGCTTGGGGGCGGGACAGGGGGCCTATGAGCAGTTCTTC
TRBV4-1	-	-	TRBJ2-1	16	CASSQDMRLGMGEQFF	TGCGCCAGCAGCCAAGATATGCGACTAGGTATGGGTGAGCAGTTCTTC
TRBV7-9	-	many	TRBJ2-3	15	CASSLRAGTRDTQYF	TGTGCCAGCAGCTTGAGAGCGGGGACACGAGATACGCAGTATTTT
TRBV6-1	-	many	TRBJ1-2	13	CASLDLGGYGYTF	TGTGCCAGCCTGGATCTCGGGGGCTATGGCTACACCTTC
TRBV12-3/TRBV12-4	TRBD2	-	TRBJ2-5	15	CASSTRLAGEETQYF	TGTGCCAGCAGCACCCGACTAGCGGGGGAAGAGACCCAGTACTTC
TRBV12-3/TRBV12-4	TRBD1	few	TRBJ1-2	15	CASSPSPNRGGGYTF	TGTGCCAGCAGTCCTAGCCCAAACAGGGGAGGCGGCTACACCTTC
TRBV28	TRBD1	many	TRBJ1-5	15	CAASSDRGGNQPQHF	TGTGCCGCTTCTTCGGACAGGGGGGGCAATCAGCCCCAGCATTTT
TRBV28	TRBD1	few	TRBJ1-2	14	CASSLQGAAYGYTF	TGTGCCAGCAGTTTGCAGGGGGCGGCGTATGGCTACACCTTC
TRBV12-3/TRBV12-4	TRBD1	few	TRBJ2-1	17	CASSFGFSAGGGNEQFF	TGTGCCAGCAGTTTCGGATTTTCGGCAGGGGGTGGCAATGAGCAGTTCTTC
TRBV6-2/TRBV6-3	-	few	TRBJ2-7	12	CASSNRVYEQYF	TGTGCCAGCAGTAACAGGGTCTACGAGCAGTACTTC
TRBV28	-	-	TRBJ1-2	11	CASRQSYGYTF	TGTGCCAGTCGGCAGAGCTATGGCTACACCTTC
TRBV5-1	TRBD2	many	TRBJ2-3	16	CASSLGLAGDTDTQYF	TGCGCCAGCAGCTTGGGACTAGCGGGGGACACAGATACGCAGTATTTT
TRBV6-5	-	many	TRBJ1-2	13	CASSYRQMGGYTF	TGTGCCAGCAGTTACAGGCAGATGGGCGGCTACACCTTC
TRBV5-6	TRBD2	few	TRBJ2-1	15	CASSIGLAVYNEQFF	TGTGCCAGCAGCATCGGACTAGCGGTCTACAATGAGCAGTTCTTC
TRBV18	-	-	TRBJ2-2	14	CASSRVSSTGELFF	TGTGCCAGCTCACGGGTTTCGAGCACCGGGGAGCTGTTTTTT
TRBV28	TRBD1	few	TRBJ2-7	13	CASVGTGGFEQYF	TGTGCCAGCGTCGGGACAGGTGGCTTCGAGCAGTACTTC
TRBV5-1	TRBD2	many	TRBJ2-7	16	CASSWKLGLPRGEQYF	TGCGCCAGCAGCTGGAAATTGGGACTACCCAGAGGCGAGCAGTACTTC
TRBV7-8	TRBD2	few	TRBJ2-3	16	CASSLPSGRITDTQYF	TGTGCCAGCAGCCTACCTAGCGGGAGGATAACAGATACGCAGTATTTT